A selection of T cell receptor beta chains follows, all from one sample in a study of cytomegalovirus exposure and HLA in healthy donors. Profiled with immunoSEQ multiplex PCR; TCRdb holds only in-frame clones, not every one. The table records about 200,000 clones, 85% of them present only once. Sequencing was carried out using PBMCs. The receptors shown here come from a woman between 50 and 59 years old in good health and CMV-seronegative. Each CDR3 is given with its conserved first and last residue. Fields, in order: V gene, J gene, D gene, clone size, CDR3 protein, CDR3 DNA. A D gene is named only where the DNA matches it firmly. Some rows have no size entry. The others give once, few or many, or a class for an expanded clone.

V: TRBV28; J: TRBJ2-2; D: -; size: -; CDR3: CASSPWLGDTGELFF; DNA: TGTGCCAGCAGCCCCTGGTTGGGAGACACCGGGGAGCTGTTTTTT
V: TRBV15; J: TRBJ2-5; D: TRBD2; size: few; CDR3: CATSSLRLAGHRETQYF; DNA: TGTGCCACCAGCAGCCTTCGACTAGCGGGACATCGGGAGACCCAGTACTTC
V: TRBV7-3; J: TRBJ2-1; D: TRBD2; size: -; CDR3: CASSRRTSGSGRDEQFF; DNA: TGTGCCAGCAGCCGCCGGACTAGCGGGAGTGGGCGGGATGAGCAGTTCTTC
V: TRBV4-3; J: TRBJ1-1; D: -; size: -; CDR3: CASSQDLNRDAFF; DNA: TGCGCCAGCAGCCAAGATTTGAACAGGGACGCTTTCTTT
V: TRBV6-6; J: TRBJ2-1; D: TRBD2; size: -; CDR3: CASSPVAGGNNEQFF; DNA: TGTGCCAGCAGCCCTGTGGCGGGAGGGAACAATGAGCAGTTCTTC
V: TRBV5-4; J: TRBJ1-2; D: TRBD1; size: once; CDR3: CASSLSGGPNYGYTF; DNA: TGTGCCAGCAGCTTGTCAGGGGGACCTAACTATGGCTACACCTTC
V: TRBV4-1; J: TRBJ2-1; D: TRBD2; size: -; CDR3: CASSHATSGSNEQFF; DNA: TGCGCCAGCAGCCATGCGACTAGCGGGAGTAATGAGCAGTTCTTC
V: TRBV19; J: TRBJ2-3; D: TRBD1; size: -; CDR3: CASSMGQTFGDTQYF; DNA: TGTGCCAGTAGTATGGGACAGACATTTGGAGATACGCAGTATTTT
V: TRBV10-2; J: TRBJ1-1; D: TRBD1; size: -; CDR3: CASSVGTGFTEAFF; DNA: TGCGCCAGCAGTGTAGGGACAGGGTTCACTGAAGCTTTCTTT
V: TRBV27; J: TRBJ2-5; D: -; size: few; CDR3: CASSQTAGLRQETQYF; DNA: TGTGCCAGCAGTCAAACGGCGGGCTTAAGGCAAGAGACCCAGTACTTC
V: TRBV7-2; J: TRBJ1-2; D: TRBD1; size: -; CDR3: CASSGTGSGYTF; DNA: TGTGCCAGCTCCGGGACAGGGAGTGGCTACACCTTC
V: TRBV13; J: TRBJ2-5; D: TRBD2; size: -; CDR3: CASSTRTSRQETQYF; DNA: TGTGCCAGCAGCACGCGGACTAGTCGGCAAGAGACCCAGTACTTC
V: TRBV6-8; J: TRBJ2-6; D: TRBD1; size: -; CDR3: CASSCRRGRGANVLTF; DNA: TGTGCCAGCAGTTGCCGCAGGGGGAGAGGGGCCAACGTCCTGACTTTC
V: TRBV4-2; J: TRBJ2-3; D: TRBD2; size: -; CDR3: CASSPSSTSGSPDTQYF; DNA: TGTGCCAGCAGCCCAAGTTCAACTAGCGGGAGCCCAGATACGCAGTATTTT
V: TRBV5-1; J: TRBJ2-7; D: TRBD1; size: -; CDR3: CASGTGNEQYF; DNA: TGCGCCAGCGGGACAGGGAACGAGCAGTACTTC
V: TRBV9; J: TRBJ2-7; D: TRBD1; size: -; CDR3: CASSARTGGHEQYF; DNA: TGTGCCAGCAGCGCCCGGACAGGGGGGCACGAGCAGTACTTC
V: TRBV27; J: TRBJ1-5; D: -; size: -; CDR3: CASSSLGQSDQPQHF; DNA: TGTGCCAGCAGTTCCTTGGGCCAGTCGGATCAGCCCCAGCATTTT
V: TRBV30; J: TRBJ2-5; D: -; size: -; CDR3: CAWRGPKETQYF; DNA: TGTGCCTGGAGGGGGCCAAAAGAGACCCAGTACTTC
V: TRBV5-4; J: TRBJ2-1; D: TRBD1; size: -; CDR3: CASSLNRGNEQFF; DNA: TGTGCCAGCAGCTTGAACAGGGGCAATGAGCAGTTCTTC
V: TRBV18; J: TRBJ1-2; D: TRBD1; size: -; CDR3: CASSPPGGDSNYGYTF; DNA: TGTGCCAGCTCACCACCAGGGGGCGACTCTAACTACGGCTACACCTTC
V: TRBV28; J: TRBJ2-7; D: -; size: -; CDR3: CASSFLFRDTYEQYF; DNA: TGTGCCAGCAGTTTCCTTTTTCGGGACACCTACGAGCAGTACTTC
V: TRBV27; J: TRBJ1-4; D: TRBD1; size: -; CDR3: CASRTLGTGGKGEKLFF; DNA: TGTGCCAGCAGAACTCTCGGGACAGGGGGCAAGGGTGAAAAACTGTTTTTT
V: TRBV19; J: TRBJ1-5; D: TRBD1; size: -; CDR3: CASSIGRGRGQPQHF; DNA: TGTGCCAGTAGTATCGGCAGGGGGCGCGGTCAGCCCCAGCATTTT
V: TRBV19; J: TRBJ1-1; D: -; size: few; CDR3: CATSRQSYTEAFF; DNA: TGTGCCACCTCGCGACAGAGCTACACTGAAGCTTTCTTT
V: TRBV14; J: TRBJ2-7; D: TRBD1; size: -; CDR3: CASSRGTATYEQYF; DNA: TGTGCCAGCAGCCGAGGGACAGCGACCTACGAGCAGTACTTC
V: TRBV19; J: TRBJ2-5; D: TRBD2; size: -; CDR3: CASSIGGLAGAGGETQYF; DNA: TGTGCCAGTAGTATAGGGGGACTAGCGGGAGCGGGGGGAGAGACCCAGTACTTC
V: TRBV27; J: TRBJ2-7; D: TRBD2; size: few; CDR3: CASSPRVLGTSGRASEQYF; DNA: TGTGCCAGCAGTCCCCGGGTACTAGGGACTAGCGGGAGGGCCTCCGAGCAGTACTTC
V: TRBV30; J: TRBJ2-3; D: TRBD2; size: -; CDR3: CAWSVAGADTQYF; DNA: TGTGCCTGGAGTGTAGCGGGAGCAGATACGCAGTATTTT